This T cell receptor (beta chain) was recorded in a study of identical twins. TCRdb analysed the 5' RACE reads with MiXCR anew, one entry per CDR3 protein. Among hundreds of thousands of distinct CDR3 sequences listed, 18% were seen once. Between the trimmed V and J ends, which lost 7 bases and 5 bases, there was a span of 14 bases. This CDR3 region has 13 residues. Germline lookup yields CDR1 LNHDA and CDR2 SQIVND (reference sequence). This sample also belongs to another study, concerning T cells expressing NK-cell markers. From that study: For six donors, the dominant NKG2C+ clonotypes made up roughly 1.0-7.5% of their CD8+ T cells.

The sequence derives from a woman aged 18-30 years in good health. The sample taken for sequencing was PBMCs. The chain uses TRBV19 and TRBJ2-5, with D maybe TRBD2 (6 bases). This chain's CDR3 is CASNTNRGETQYF. Here the CDR3 DNA reads TGTGCCAGTAATACCAATCGGGGGGAGACCCAGTACTTC.